The sequence of this T cell receptor beta chain was determined in a study of T cells in Graves' hyperthyroidism and ophthalmopathy. Overall study results and limits: Most thyroid-expanded clonotypes above 0.001 were also found in blood. In validation, the model predicted ophthalmopathy. These predictions came a median roughly seven months before onset.

For this clonotype: Its specificity is not known.

Reasons for excluding patients were uncontrolled infection, other autoimmune disease, pregnancy or lactation. Clinicians diagnosed patients from clinical symptoms, serum thyroxine and TRAb, thyroid ultrasound and orbital computed tomography. J gave up 2 bases and V 5 bases, and 8 bases lay outside the gene matches. Germline CDR1 and CDR2: SEHNR and FQNEAQ (reference sequence). CDR3 size: 16 residues. TCR beta CDR3 region amplification was performed from RNA transcripts. When the TCR CDR3 underwent first-round RT-PCR, the HTBI primer set was used. TCRdb re-called the multiplex PCR reads through MiXCR, storing one row per CDR3 protein. The repertoire holds 500,000 to 650,000 distinct CDR3 sequences, with 35% to 50% as singletons.

This clonotype was obtained from an adult woman with Graves' disease, either hyperthyroidism or ophthalmopathy (not recorded which). The source material was peripheral blood or thyroid tissue (not recorded which). V is TRBV7-9 and J is TRBJ2-7; 11 bases map to TRBD2. Written as DNA, the CDR3 is TGTGCCAGCAGCCTCGGGACTAGCGGAACAACCTACGAGCAGTACTTC. As protein: CASSLGTSGTTYEQYF.